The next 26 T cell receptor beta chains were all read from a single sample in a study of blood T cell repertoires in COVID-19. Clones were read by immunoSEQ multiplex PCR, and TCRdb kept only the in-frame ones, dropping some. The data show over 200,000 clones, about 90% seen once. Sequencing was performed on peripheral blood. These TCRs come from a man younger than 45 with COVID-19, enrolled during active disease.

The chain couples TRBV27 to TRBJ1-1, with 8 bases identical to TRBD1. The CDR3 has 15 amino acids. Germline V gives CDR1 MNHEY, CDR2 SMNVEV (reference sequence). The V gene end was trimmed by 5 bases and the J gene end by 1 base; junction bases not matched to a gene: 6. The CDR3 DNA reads TGTGCCAGCAGTATCCGGACAGGGAAGAACACTGAAGCTTTCTTT. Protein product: CASSIRTGKNTEAFF.

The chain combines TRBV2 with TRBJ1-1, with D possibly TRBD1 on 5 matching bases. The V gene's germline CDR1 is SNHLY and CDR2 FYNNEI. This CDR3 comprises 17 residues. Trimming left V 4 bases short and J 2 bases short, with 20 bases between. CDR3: CASSVKFRGDFNTEAFF. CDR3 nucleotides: TGTGCCAGCAGTGTTAAATTTCGGGGGGATTTTAACACTGAAGCTTTCTTT.

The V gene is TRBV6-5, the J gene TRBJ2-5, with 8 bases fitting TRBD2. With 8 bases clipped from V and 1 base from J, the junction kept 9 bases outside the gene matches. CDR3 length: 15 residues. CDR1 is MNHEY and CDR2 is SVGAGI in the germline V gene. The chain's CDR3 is CASHRGAGGQETQYF. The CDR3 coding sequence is TGTGCCAGCCACCGGGGGGCGGGGGGCCAAGAGACCCAGTACTTC.

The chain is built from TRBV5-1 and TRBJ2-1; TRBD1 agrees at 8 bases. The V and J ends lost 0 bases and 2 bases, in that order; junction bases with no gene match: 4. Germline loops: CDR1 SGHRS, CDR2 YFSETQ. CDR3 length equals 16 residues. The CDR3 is CASSLVGQGTYNEQFF. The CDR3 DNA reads TGCGCCAGCAGCTTGGTTGGACAGGGAACCTACAATGAGCAGTTCTTC.

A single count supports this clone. The chain's CDR3 is CASSSWTSGSTDTQYF. The CDR3 region has the DNA TGTGCCAGCAGCTCCTGGACTAGCGGGTCCACAGATACGCAGTATTTT. The chain has TRBV9 and TRBJ2-3; 11 bases agree with TRBD2. J gave up 2 bases and V 4 bases, and 6 bases lay outside the gene matches. Germline assignment: CDR1 SGDLS and CDR2 YYNGEE. The CDR3 contains 16 residues.

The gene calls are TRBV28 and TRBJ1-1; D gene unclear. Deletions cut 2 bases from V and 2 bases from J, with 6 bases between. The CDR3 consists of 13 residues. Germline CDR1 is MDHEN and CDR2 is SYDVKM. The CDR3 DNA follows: TGTGCCAGCAGTTTAAGACTTAACACTGAAGCTTTCTTT. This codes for CASSLRLNTEAFF.

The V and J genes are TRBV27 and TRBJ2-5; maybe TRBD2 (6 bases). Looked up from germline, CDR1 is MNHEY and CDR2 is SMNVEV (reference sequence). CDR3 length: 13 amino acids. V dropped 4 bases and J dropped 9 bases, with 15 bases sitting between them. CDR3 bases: TGTGCCAGCAGTTCGGTGACGGGGGTCGCCCAGTACTTC. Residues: CASSSVTGVAQYF.

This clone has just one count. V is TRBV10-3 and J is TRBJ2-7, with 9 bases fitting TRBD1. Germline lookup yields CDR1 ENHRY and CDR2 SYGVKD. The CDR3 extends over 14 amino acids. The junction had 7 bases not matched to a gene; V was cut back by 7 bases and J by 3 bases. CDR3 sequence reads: CAIKPGQGLYEQYF. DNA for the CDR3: TGTGCCATCAAACCGGGACAGGGTCTCTACGAGCAGTACTTC.

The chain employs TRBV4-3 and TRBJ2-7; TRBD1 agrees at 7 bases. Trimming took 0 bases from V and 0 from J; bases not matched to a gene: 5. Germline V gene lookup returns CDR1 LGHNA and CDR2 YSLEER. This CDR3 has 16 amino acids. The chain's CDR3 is CASSQEEQGRSYEQYF. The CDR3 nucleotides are TGCGCCAGCAGCCAAGAGGAACAGGGGCGCTCCTACGAGCAGTACTTC.

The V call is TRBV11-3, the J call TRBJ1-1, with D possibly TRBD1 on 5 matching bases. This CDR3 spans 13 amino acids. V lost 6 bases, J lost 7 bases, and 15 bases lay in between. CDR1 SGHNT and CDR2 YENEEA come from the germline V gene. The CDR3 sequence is CASSSHPGGEAFF. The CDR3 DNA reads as TGTGCCAGCAGTTCTCACCCCGGGGGTGAAGCTTTCTTT. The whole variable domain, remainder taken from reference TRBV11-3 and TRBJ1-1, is EAGVVQSPRYKIIEKKQPVAFWCNPISGHNTLYWYLQNLGQGPELLIRYENEEAVDDSQLPKDRFSAERLKGVDSTLKIQPAELGDSAVYLCASSSHPGGEAFFGQGTRLTVV.

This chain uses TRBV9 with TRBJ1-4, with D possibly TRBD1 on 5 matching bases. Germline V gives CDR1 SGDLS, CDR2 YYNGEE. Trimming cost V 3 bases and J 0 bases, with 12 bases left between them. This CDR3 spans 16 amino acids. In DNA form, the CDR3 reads TGTGCCAGCAGCGGGAGAGACAGTCCAACTAATGAAAAACTGTTTTTT. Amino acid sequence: CASSGRDSPTNEKLFF.

CDR3 amino acids: CASIIRGLKGSSYNEQFF. CDR3 sequence (DNA): TGTGCGTCGATCATTAGGGGCCTAAAGGGCAGCTCCTACAATGAGCAGTTCTTC. This chain uses TRBV24-1 with TRBJ2-1; tentative D call: TRBD1 (5 bases). There are 18 residues in the CDR3. Germline CDR1 KGHDR, CDR2 SFDVKD.

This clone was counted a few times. The chain's CDR3 is CAISESTSGTNYGYTF. The DNA of the CDR3 is TGTGCCATCAGTGAGTCGACGTCGGGGACAAACTATGGCTACACCTTC. V and J are TRBV10-3 and TRBJ1-2; a possible D gene is TRBD1 (6 bases). Per the germline V gene, CDR1 is ENHRY and CDR2 is SYGVKD. Trimming stripped 0 bases from V and 2 bases from J, with 13 bases between. This CDR3 comprises 16 residues.

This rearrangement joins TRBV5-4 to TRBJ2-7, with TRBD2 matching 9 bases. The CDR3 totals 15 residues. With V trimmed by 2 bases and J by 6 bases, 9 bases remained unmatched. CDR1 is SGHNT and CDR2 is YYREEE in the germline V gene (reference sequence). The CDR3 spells CASSLSGLAAGEQYF. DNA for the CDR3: TGTGCCAGCAGCTTATCGGGACTAGCCGCAGGCGAGCAGTACTTC.

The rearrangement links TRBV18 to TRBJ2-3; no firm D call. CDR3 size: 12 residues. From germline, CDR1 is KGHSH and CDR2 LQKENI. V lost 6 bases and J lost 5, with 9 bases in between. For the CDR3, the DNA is TGTGCCAGCTCCCCGGCAGGAGATACGCAGTATTTT. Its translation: CASSPAGDTQYF.

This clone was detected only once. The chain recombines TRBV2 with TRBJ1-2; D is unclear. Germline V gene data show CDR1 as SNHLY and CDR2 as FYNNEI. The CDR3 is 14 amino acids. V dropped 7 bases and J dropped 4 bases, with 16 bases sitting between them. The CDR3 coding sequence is TGTGCCAGCACCGGAGAATTAGGACTCTATGGCTACACCTTC. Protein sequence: CASTGELGLYGYTF.

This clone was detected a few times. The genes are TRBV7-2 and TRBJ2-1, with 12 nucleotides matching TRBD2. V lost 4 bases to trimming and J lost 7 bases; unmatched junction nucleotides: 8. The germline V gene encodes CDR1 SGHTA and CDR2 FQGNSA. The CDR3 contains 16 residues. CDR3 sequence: CASSSLAGGLRNEQFF. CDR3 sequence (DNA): TGTGCCAGCAGCTCCCTAGCGGGGGGGCTGAGGAATGAGCAGTTCTTC.

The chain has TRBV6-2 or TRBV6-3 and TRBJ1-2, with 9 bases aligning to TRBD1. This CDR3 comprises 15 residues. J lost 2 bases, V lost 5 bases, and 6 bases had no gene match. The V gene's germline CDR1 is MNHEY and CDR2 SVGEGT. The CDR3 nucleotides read TGTGCCAGCAGTCCGGGACAGGGATCCAACTATGGCTACACCTTC. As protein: CASSPGQGSNYGYTF.

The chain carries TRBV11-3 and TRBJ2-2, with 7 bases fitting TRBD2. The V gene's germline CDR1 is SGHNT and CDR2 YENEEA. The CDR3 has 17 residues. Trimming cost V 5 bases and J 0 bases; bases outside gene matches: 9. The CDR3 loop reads CASSPGSGAPNTGELFF. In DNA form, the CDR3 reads TGTGCCAGCAGCCCCGGCAGCGGGGCCCCGAACACCGGGGAGCTGTTTTTT.

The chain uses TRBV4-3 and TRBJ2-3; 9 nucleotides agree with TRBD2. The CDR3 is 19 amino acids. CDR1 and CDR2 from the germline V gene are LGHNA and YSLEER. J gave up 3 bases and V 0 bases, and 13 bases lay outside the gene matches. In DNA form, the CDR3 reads TGCGCCAGCAGCCAAGAAGGACCAAATGCGGGGGGGCCGACAGATACGCAGTATTTT. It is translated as CASSQEGPNAGGPTDTQYF.

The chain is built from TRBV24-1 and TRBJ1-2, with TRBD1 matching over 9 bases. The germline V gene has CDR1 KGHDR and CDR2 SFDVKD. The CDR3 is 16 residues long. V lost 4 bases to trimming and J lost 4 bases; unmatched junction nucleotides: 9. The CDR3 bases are TGTGCCACCAGTGACCCTACCACAGGGGGCGTCTATGGCTACACCTTC. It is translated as CATSDPTTGGVYGYTF.

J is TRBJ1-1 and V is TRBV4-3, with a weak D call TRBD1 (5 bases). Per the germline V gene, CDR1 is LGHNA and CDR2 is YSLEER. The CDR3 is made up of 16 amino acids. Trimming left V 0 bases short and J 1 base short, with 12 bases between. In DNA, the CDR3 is TGCGCCAGCAGCCAAGAGGGGCAGGGCCCGAACACTGAAGCTTTCTTT. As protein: CASSQEGQGPNTEAFF.

The CDR3 sequence: CASSLERGIYGYTF. The CDR3 DNA follows: TGTGCCAGCAGCTTGGAACGGGGGATCTATGGCTACACCTTC. The V gene is TRBV5-6, the J gene TRBJ1-2; possible D gene TRBD1, 5 bases. CDR1 and CDR2 (germline): SGHDT, YYEEEE. The CDR3 sequence is 14 residues long. Trimming left V 0 bases short and J 4 bases short, with 10 bases between. Using reference TRBV5-6 and TRBJ1-2 for the parts outside the CDR3, the full variable domain is DAGVTQSPTHLIKTRGQQVTLRCSPKSGHDTVSWYQQALGQGPQFIFQYYEEEERQRGNFPDRFSGHQFPNYSSELNVNALLLGDSALYLCASSLERGIYGYTFGSGTRLTVV.

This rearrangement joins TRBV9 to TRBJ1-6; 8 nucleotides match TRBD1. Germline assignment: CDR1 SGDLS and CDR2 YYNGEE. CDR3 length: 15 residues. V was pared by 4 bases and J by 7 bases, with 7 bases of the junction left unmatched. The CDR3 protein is CASSPGQGKNSPLHF. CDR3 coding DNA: TGTGCCAGCAGCCCCGGACAGGGAAAAAATTCACCCCTCCACTTT.

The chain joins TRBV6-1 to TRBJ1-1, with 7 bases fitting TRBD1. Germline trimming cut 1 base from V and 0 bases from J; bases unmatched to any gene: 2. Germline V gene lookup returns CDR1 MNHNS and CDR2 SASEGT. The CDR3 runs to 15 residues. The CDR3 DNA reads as TGTGCCAGCAGTGAAGACAGGGGACTGAACACTGAAGCTTTCTTT. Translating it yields CASSEDRGLNTEAFF.

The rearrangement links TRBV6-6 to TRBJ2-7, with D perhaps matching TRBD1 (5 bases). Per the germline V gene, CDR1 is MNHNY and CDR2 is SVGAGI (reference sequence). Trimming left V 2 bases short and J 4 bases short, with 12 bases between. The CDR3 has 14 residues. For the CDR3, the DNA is TGTGCCAGCAGTTACGCAGAGGCAGGGTACGAGCAGTACTTC. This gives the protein CASSYAEAGYEQYF.